The 23 T cell receptor beta chains below were found in one sample sequenced in a study of T cell clonality in common variable immunodeficiency. Clones were read by immunoSEQ multiplex PCR, and TCRdb kept only the in-frame ones, dropping some. The sample is made up of 50,000 to 60,000 clones, none counted only once. The sequenced sample was peripheral blood mononuclear cells. The receptors derive from a person between 18 and 70 years old in good health.

This clone has a count of ten or more. The read terminates 3 residues ahead of where the CDR3 ends, so the germline J gene completes it. The chain employs TRBV7-2 and TRBJ2-7; 12 bases map to TRBD2. After removal of 3 bases from V and 4 bases from J, the junction contained 4 bases not matched to a gene. The length of the CDR3 is 15 residues. Germline CDR1 reads SGHTA; CDR2 reads FQGNSA. CDR3 residues: CASSLTSGSQYEQYF. CDR3 bases read: TGTGCCAGCAGCTTGACTAGCGGGAGTCAATACGAG.

This clone was seen at least ten times. From the germline J gene comes the end of the CDR3, since the read stops 3 residues before it. The chain links TRBV4-1 to TRBJ2-4; D gene unclear. Trimming cost V 1 base and J 0 bases, with 7 bases left between them. The CDR3 is 15 amino acids. The V gene's germline CDR1 is MGHRA and CDR2 YSYEKL. CDR3 bases read: TGCGCCAGCAGCCAAGTCGGGTTAGCCAAAAACATT. Residues: CASSQVGLAKNI. The entire CDR3 protein is CASSQVGLAKNIQYF.

The sample holds many counts of this clone. The read terminates 3 residues ahead of where the CDR3 ends, so the germline J gene completes it. The chain is built from TRBV20-1 and TRBJ1-2; no reliable D call. V was cut by 3 bases and J by 0 bases, with 14 bases left in between. The germline V gene has CDR1 DFQATT and CDR2 SNEGSKA (reference sequence). The CDR3 is 15 residues long. The part of the CDR3 DNA that was read is TGCAGTGCTAGGATCGCGCAGCGAGCTAACTATGGC. This codes for CSARIAQRANYG. The complete CDR3 protein is CSARIAQRANYGYTF.

There are many counts of this clone. The CDR3 extends 3 residues past the end of the read, so its final part is completed from the germline J gene. The V and J genes are TRBV6-1 and TRBJ2-1, with 9 bases aligning to TRBD2. J gave up 9 bases and V 4 bases, and 10 bases lay outside the gene matches. CDR3 length: 15 residues. CDR1 and CDR2 (germline): MNHNS, SASEGT. The CDR3: CASSASSGSRSEQFF. CDR3 DNA, as far as it was read: TGTGCCAGCAGTGCTAGTAGCGGGAGTAGGTCTGAG.

This clone was counted ten times or more. The CDR3 here is CASSPYILRAPNTGELFF. CDR3 DNA (partial): TGTGCCAGCTCACCTTATATTCTCAGGGCCCCGAACACCGGGGAG. The rearrangement joins TRBV18 to TRBJ2-2; D perhaps matches TRBD1 (5 bases). Read data end 3 residues before the CDR3 end; the end is taken from the germline J gene. Between the trimmed V and J ends, which lost 3 bases and 0 bases, there was a span of 17 bases. The CDR3 is 18 amino acids. CDR1 KGHSH and CDR2 LQKENI come from the germline V gene.

This clone was counted at least ten times. One end of the junction fails to match germline, which may point to a read error. The read is 3 residues too short to cover the CDR3 end, so that end is filled in from the germline J gene. This chain links TRBV4-2 with TRBJ2-1; TRBD1 matches 8 bases. The germline CDR1 and CDR2 sequences are LGHNA and YNFKEQ. The CDR3 sequence is 16 residues long. CDR3 sequence reads: CASSRNRDRFNNEQFF. The sequenced CDR3 bases are TGCGCCAGCAGCCGCAACCGGGACAGGTTCAACAATGAG.

This clone was seen many times. The CDR3 sequence is CASSPRTGVDGELFF. Incomplete CDR3 DNA: TGTGCCAGCAGCCCTAGGACAGGGGTTGACGGGGAG. This chain uses TRBV5-4 with TRBJ2-2, with 9 bases aligning to TRBD1. The read finishes 3 residues shy of the CDR3 end, and the germline J gene is used to complete it. V was pared by 4 bases and J by 7 bases, with 8 bases of the junction left unmatched. CDR3 length equals 15 residues. Germline V gives CDR1 SGHNT, CDR2 YYREEE (reference sequence).

This clone appeared many times. Read coverage stops 3 residues before the CDR3 terminus; the germline J gene supplies the remainder. This chain joins TRBV20-1 and TRBJ2-7; maybe TRBD2 (7 bases). The CDR3 consists of 15 residues. The V gene lost 0 bases and the J gene lost 2 bases, with 14 bases spanning the gap. The germline V gene encodes CDR1 DFQATT and CDR2 SNEGSKA (reference sequence). The CDR3 loop is CSARDFSGDTYEQYF. The CDR3 bases that were read are TGCAGTGCTAGAGATTTCAGCGGGGACACCTACGAG.

In its sample, this clone was seen many times. The read terminates 3 residues before the CDR3 end, so the remaining end is supplied by the germline J gene. This chain connects TRBV19 to TRBJ2-1; D unclear. V lost 4 bases and J lost 7, with 8 bases in between. The CDR3 loop spans 12 amino acids. The germline gives CDR1 LNHDA, CDR2 SQIVND (reference sequence). CDR3 DNA (partial): TGTGCCAGTAGTAGTCGTCTTAATGAG. Protein product: CASSSRLNE. Given in full, the CDR3 is CASSSRLNEQFF.

This clone was detected ten times or more. The read terminates 3 residues ahead of where the CDR3 ends, so the germline J gene completes it. This chain joins TRBV18 and TRBJ1-5, with TRBD1 identical over 8 bases. V shed 4 bases, J shed 6 bases, and the junction held 5 bases outside the gene matches. The CDR3 contains 14 residues. Germline CDR1 reads KGHSH; CDR2 reads LQKENI. CDR3 loop: CASSLGQGFQPQHF. The CDR3 bases that were read are TGTGCCAGCTCACTAGGACAGGGTTTTCAGCCC.

The sample holds many counts of this clone. With the read ending 3 residues before the CDR3 end, the germline J gene is used to fill in that end. The genes are TRBV20-1 and TRBJ2-1; D is ambiguous. Germline values: CDR1 DFQATT, CDR2 SNEGSKA (reference sequence). The CDR3 is made up of 10 amino acids. V was cut by 6 bases and J by 5 bases, with 5 bases left in between. CDR3 sequence: CSAGNNEQFF. CDR3 DNA, as far as it was read: TGCAGTGCAGGTAACAATGAG.

This clone has ten or more counts. With the read ending 3 residues before the CDR3 end, the germline J gene is used to fill in that end. The chain links TRBV19 to TRBJ2-3, with 9 bases fitting TRBD2. The CDR3 contains 14 residues. Germline-derived CDR1 and CDR2 are LNHDA and SQIVND (reference sequence). V lost 0 bases and J lost 7; bases outside the gene matches: 2. The DNA read from the CDR3 is TGTGCCAGTAGTATAGACGCTAGCGGGAATACG. It translates to CASSIDASGNT. In full, the CDR3 reads CASSIDASGNTQYF. Together with reference TRBV19 and TRBJ2-3, the CDR3 gives the full variable domain: DGGITQSPKYLFRKEGQNVTLSCEQNLNHDAMYWYRQDPGQGLRLIYYSQIVNDFQKGDIAEGYSVSREKKESFPLTVTSAQKNPTAFYLCASSIDASGNTQYFGPGTRLTVL.

On this clone itself: Read data end 3 residues before the CDR3 end; the end is taken from the germline J gene. This rearrangement joins TRBV4-2 to TRBJ2-7; TRBD1 aligns across 8 bases. With 0 bases clipped from V and 1 base from J, the junction kept 2 bases outside the gene matches. This CDR3 spans 15 amino acids. Germline V gene lookup returns CDR1 LGHNA and CDR2 YNFKEQ. The DNA read from the CDR3 is TGTGCCAGCAGCCAAGAGGACAGGGAATCCTACGAG. It codes for CASSQEDRESYE. In full, the CDR3 is CASSQEDRESYEQYF.

This clone was observed many times. The read finishes 3 residues shy of the CDR3 end, and the germline J gene is used to complete it. The chain employs TRBV7-3 and TRBJ1-1, with D hard to call. Trimming pared 1 base from V and 1 base from J, leaving 4 bases between. This CDR3 region has 13 residues. The V gene's germline CDR1 is SGHTA and CDR2 FQGTGA. The CDR3 bases that were read are TGTGCCAGCAGCTTAAGACAGAACACTGAA. It specifies CASSLRQNTE. The whole CDR3 reads CASSLRQNTEAFF.

Ten or more counts support this clone. The CDR3 is cut off 3 residues early in the read; its end comes from the germline J gene. The chain combines TRBV6-4 with TRBJ2-1; TRBD2 matches 11 bases. V shed 4 bases, J shed 7 bases, and the junction held 3 bases outside the gene matches. The germline V gene encodes CDR1 MRHNA and CDR2 SNTAGT. CDR3 length: 14 amino acids. CDR3 residues: CASSVLAGGNEQFF. Incomplete CDR3 DNA: TGTGCCAGCAGTGTTCTAGCGGGGGGAAATGAG.

This clone was counted at least ten times. The CDR3 loop reads CASSYSGGTDTQYF. The DNA read from the CDR3 is TGTGCCAGCAGTTACTCGGGCGGCACAGATACG. The chain is built from TRBV6-2 or TRBV6-3 and TRBJ2-3; D is ambiguous. The read terminates 3 residues before the CDR3 end, so the remaining end is supplied by the germline J gene. The CDR3 is 14 amino acids. Trimming stripped 0 bases from V and 1 base from J, with 5 bases between. Germline V gene data show CDR1 as MNHEY and CDR2 as SVGEGT.

This clone was found many times. The read comes to an end 3 residues before the CDR3 does, leaving the germline J gene to fill in the end. This chain links TRBV9 with TRBJ2-1, with unresolved D. CDR1 is SGDLS and CDR2 is YYNGEE in the germline V gene. Between the trimmed V and J ends, which lost 0 bases and 5 bases, there was a span of 9 bases. The CDR3 sequence is 14 residues long. Here the CDR3 reads CASSVDITHNEQFF. The sequenced part of the CDR3 DNA is TGTGCCAGCAGCGTAGACATTACCCACAATGAG.

This clone was seen repeatedly, ten times or more. The read terminates 3 residues before the CDR3 end, so the remaining end is supplied by the germline J gene. The chain recombines TRBV20-1 with TRBJ2-7; 14 bases are a match to TRBD2. This CDR3 spans 17 amino acids. Germline lookup yields CDR1 DFQATT and CDR2 SNEGSKA (reference sequence). V trimming: 3 bases; J trimming: 3 bases; junction bases outside the gene matches: 10. This CDR3 reads CSASDLPGLAGVYEQYF. CDR3 DNA, as far as it was read: TGCAGTGCTAGCGATTTACCGGGACTAGCGGGGGTCTACGAG.

This clone was counted a few times. At one end, the junction sequence differs from germline, possibly due to a read error. The read terminates 3 residues ahead of where the CDR3 ends, so the germline J gene completes it. The chain joins TRBV7-9 to TRBJ2-3; D perhaps matches TRBD2 (7 bases). CDR1 SEHNR and CDR2 FQNEAQ come from the germline V gene (reference sequence). CDR3 size: 15 residues. The CDR3 here is CSSSPLGGAVGTQYF. Partial CDR3 DNA: TGTTCCAGCAGCCCACTTGGGGGGGCAGTGGGGACG.

This clone has a count of ten or more. The read halts 3 residues ahead of the CDR3 end, with the missing end drawn from the germline J gene. The chain employs TRBV7-9 and TRBJ2-7; D gene unclear. Germline CDR1 and CDR2: SEHNR and FQNEAQ (reference sequence). This CDR3 contains 13 residues. V lost 1 base and J 5 bases, leaving 9 bases between the germline ends. The CDR3 protein is CASSLGQSHEQYF. The sequenced part of the CDR3 DNA is TGTGCCAGCAGCTTAGGACAAAGCCACGAG.

This clone was seen repeatedly, ten times or more. The read finishes 3 residues shy of the CDR3 end, and the germline J gene is used to complete it. The genes are TRBV7-9 and TRBJ2-2; D not resolved. Looked up from germline, CDR1 is SEHNR and CDR2 is FQNEAQ (reference sequence). Trimming removed 4 bases from V and 4 bases from J, with 13 bases in between. The CDR3 is 15 residues long. CDR3: CASSSNSGSTGELFF. The CDR3 DNA, read in part, is TGTGCCAGCAGCTCCAATTCAGGAAGCACCGGGGAG.

Concerning this clone itself: The sequence runs out 3 residues before the end of the CDR3; the remainder is reconstructed from the germline J gene. J is TRBJ2-3 and V is TRBV5-1; TRBD1 might be the D (5 bases). With 1 base removed from V and 5 bases from J, the gap between germline ends came to 17 bases. The CDR3 contains 16 residues. Germline V lookup: CDR1 SGHRS, CDR2 YFSETQ. The CDR3 DNA, read in part, is TGCGCCAGCAGCTTGTTGACCGGACAAGTGTTAGATACG. Its translation is CASSLLTGQVLDT. The CDR3 in full is CASSLLTGQVLDTQYF.

This clone was seen at least ten times. The read terminates 3 residues ahead of where the CDR3 ends, so the germline J gene completes it. The chain uses TRBV5-1 and TRBJ2-1; no clear D gene. The ends were cut back, 4 bases at V and 9 bases at J, with 11 bases in the middle. The length of the CDR3 is 12 residues. The germline CDR1 and CDR2 sequences are SGHRS and YFSETQ. Partial CDR3 DNA: TGCGCCAGCAGCCTGGCAGTTGGTGAG. The encoded protein is CASSLAVGE. The full CDR3 is CASSLAVGEQFF.